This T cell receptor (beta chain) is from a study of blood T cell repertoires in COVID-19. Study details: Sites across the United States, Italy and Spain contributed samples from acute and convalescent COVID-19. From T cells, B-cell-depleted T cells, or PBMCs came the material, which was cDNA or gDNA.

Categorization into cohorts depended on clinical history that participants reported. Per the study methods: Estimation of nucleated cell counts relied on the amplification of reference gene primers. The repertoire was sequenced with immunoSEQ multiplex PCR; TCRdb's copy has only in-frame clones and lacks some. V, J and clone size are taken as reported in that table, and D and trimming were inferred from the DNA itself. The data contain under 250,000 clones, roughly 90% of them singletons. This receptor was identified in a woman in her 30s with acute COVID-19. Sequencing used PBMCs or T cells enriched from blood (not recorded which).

The CDR3 region is CASSTNRELNYGYTF. The CDR3, as DNA: TGCGCCAGCAGTACAAACAGGGAGCTAAACTATGGCTACACCTTC. The chain joins TRBV5-1 to TRBJ1-2, with D perhaps TRBD1 (6 bases). The CDR3 covers 15 residues. V was clipped by 5 bases and J by 2 bases, with 16 bases between them. The germline gives CDR1 SGHRS, CDR2 YFSETQ.